One sample yielded the 5 T cell receptor beta chains listed below, sequenced in a study of T cell repertoires in cytomegalovirus infection. TCRdb reprocessed the reads via MiXCR and lists one record per CDR3 protein. The sample records 150,000 or so distinct CDR3 sequences, roughly 22% being singletons. These TCRs' antigens remain unknown. This specimen consisted of CD8+ T cells from cultured PBMCs, obtained from culture after CMV antigen stimulation. Receptors originate from a human donor in good health (CMV status not recorded). Some clones in this sample may be carry-over from other donors' samples.

The rearrangement links TRBV27 to TRBJ2-5; 7 bases line up with TRBD1. The CDR3 loop spans 15 amino acids. The germline CDR1 and CDR2 sequences are MNHEY and SMNVEV (reference sequence). V shed 4 bases, J shed 5 bases, and the junction held 10 bases outside the gene matches. Here the CDR3 DNA reads TGTGCCAGCAGTTCCCTGACAGGGACCTGGGAGACCCAGTACTTC. Amino acids: CASSSLTGTWETQYF.

This clonotype was seen a handful of times. The rearrangement joins TRBV7-9 to TRBJ2-7; 10 nucleotides agree with TRBD1. V shed 2 bases, J shed 6 bases, and the junction held 10 bases outside the gene matches. This CDR3 spans 16 amino acids. Germline CDR1 SEHNR, CDR2 FQNEAQ (reference sequence). The CDR3 reads CASSLRPDRGASEQYF. The DNA of the CDR3 is TGTGCCAGCAGCTTACGGCCGGACAGGGGGGCTAGCGAGCAGTACTTC.

The rearrangement uses TRBV7-2 and TRBJ2-1, with TRBD2 matching over 7 bases. J lost 2 bases, V lost 2 bases, and 3 bases had no gene match. The CDR3 has 15 residues. CDR1 is SGHTA and CDR2 is FQGNSA in the germline V gene. In nucleotides, the CDR3 is TGTGCCAGCAGCTTAAATGGGAGGGCCTACAATGAGCAGTTCTTC. Encoded protein: CASSLNGRAYNEQFF.

This clonotype has more than one count but fewer than ten. The chain employs TRBV20-1 and TRBJ2-7, with D tentatively TRBD1 (5 bases). Germline values: CDR1 DFQATT, CDR2 SNEGSKA (reference sequence). This CDR3 is built from 12 residues. Trimming pared 3 bases from V and 5 bases from J, leaving 11 bases between. CDR3 amino acids: CSARGQFDEQYF. In DNA, the CDR3 is TGCAGTGCTAGGGGGCAGTTCGACGAGCAGTACTTC.

This clonotype showed up just a few times. The genes are TRBV10-3 and TRBJ2-3; D is undetermined. Looked up from germline, CDR1 is ENHRY and CDR2 is SYGVKD. The V end lost 7 bases, the J end lost 2 bases, and 10 bases lay between the germline ends. The CDR3 spans 13 residues. CDR3 sequence (DNA): TGTGCCATCACGGGCAGCGACACAGATACGCAGTATTTT. Translating gives CAITGSDTDTQYF.